Listed below are T cell receptor beta chains from one sample, sequenced in a study of T cells in Graves' hyperthyroidism and ophthalmopathy. TCRdb processed the multiplex PCR reads anew with MiXCR; each CDR3 protein has one entry. The table records approximately 690,000 distinct CDR3 sequences, around 20% of them present only once. Sequencing was carried out using blood. The receptors stem from a man aged 30-40 years with Graves' ophthalmopathy. The CDR3 runs from the conserved cysteine through the conserved F or W. The D gene is left open where the match is weak. Only some rows state a clone size, as once, few, many or a class for expanded clones.

>TRBV19|few|TRBJ2-1|TRBD2
CASSYGTSMNEQFF
>TRBV7-6|few|TRBJ2-7|.
CASSLAGKRDEQYF
>TRBV18|.|TRBJ2-3|.
CASPRTPPSTDTQYF
>TRBV20-1|many|TRBJ1-2|.
CSARGTSNYGYTF
>TRBV24-1|.|TRBJ1-1|.
CATSDADASTEAFF
>TRBV28|many|TRBJ2-7|TRBD1
CASSRDREVAEQYF
>TRBV30|few|TRBJ2-6|TRBD1
CARSGQGLSGANVLTF
>TRBV19|.|TRBJ2-5|TRBD2
CASSMTSGESETQYF
>TRBV4-1|.|TRBJ2-7|TRBD2
CASSPLERGYEQYF
>TRBV5-1|.|TRBJ2-5|TRBD2
CASSLAGTSYLETQYF
>TRBV11-1|many|TRBJ1-1|TRBD1
CASSMRTGQAEAFF
>TRBV6-1|many|TRBJ2-7|TRBD2
CASSQGGLAGYYEQYF
>TRBV20-1|few|TRBJ2-7|.
CSATPLEASSYEQYF
>TRBV30|.|TRBJ2-7|TRBD1
CAWSVRDRGTYEQYF
>TRBV30|.|TRBJ2-7|TRBD2
CALALAGGGGDEQYF
>TRBV30|.|TRBJ2-1|TRBD2
CAWSVGTSGYNEQFF
>TRBV6-7|few|TRBJ2-1|.
CASTKQGCDNNEQFF
>TRBV7-8|few|TRBJ2-1|.
CASSLGMESSYNEQFF
>TRBV29-1|.|TRBJ1-2|.
CSVESGYTF
>TRBV28|many|TRBJ2-7|TRBD1
CASSSRDSPSYEQYF
>TRBV5-4|.|TRBJ2-3|TRBD2
CASSLAESLAGVADTQYF
>TRBV3-1|many|TRBJ2-5|.
CASSLGERVTETQYF
>TRBV3-1|few|TRBJ2-3|.
CASSQYQGTDTQYF
>TRBV6-2/TRBV6-3|.|TRBJ1-5|TRBD1
CASRTGSQPQHF
>TRBV12-3/TRBV12-4|many|TRBJ2-2|TRBD1
CASSLGQANTGELFF
>TRBV3-1|few|TRBJ2-7|.
CASSQGGIPSSEQYF
>TRBV30|.|TRBJ2-5|.
CAWSPGIPETQYF
>TRBV28|few|TRBJ2-5|.
CASSRGDTYQETQYF
>TRBV5-1|many|TRBJ2-7|TRBD1
CASSPGQGIGAYEQYF
>TRBV6-1|.|TRBJ1-4|TRBD1
CASSPIRDRRNEKLFF
>TRBV27|few|TRBJ2-7|.
CASGKFSRGSYEQYF
>TRBV27|.|TRBJ1-5|TRBD1
CASSLRGGDQPQHF
>TRBV28|.|TRBJ2-1|.
CASSFGDGAYNEQFF
>TRBV5-1|once|TRBJ1-5|.
CASRLGAAGRNQPQHF
>TRBV27|.|TRBJ2-1|.
CASSSTRVDNNEQFF
>TRBV18|.|TRBJ1-4|.
CASSRAKATNEKLFF
>TRBV4-1|few|TRBJ2-7|.
CASSNGPRGEQYF
>TRBV28|.|TRBJ2-3|TRBD2
CASSLELAGVGTDTQYF
>TRBV7-8|many|TRBJ1-3|.
CASSLGSSSGNTIYF
>TRBV13|few|TRBJ2-7|TRBD1
CASSQGTAEQYF
>TRBV4-3|.|TRBJ2-2|.
CASSQDLNSGTASTGELFF
>TRBV7-2|many|TRBJ2-2|.
CASSLAGAASGDVGELFF
>TRBV24-1|.|TRBJ2-5|.
CATSDPRAQETQYF
>TRBV20-1|.|TRBJ2-3|.
CSAPGPYTDTQYF
>TRBV20-1|.|TRBJ2-1|TRBD2
CSARDQLAGAREQFF